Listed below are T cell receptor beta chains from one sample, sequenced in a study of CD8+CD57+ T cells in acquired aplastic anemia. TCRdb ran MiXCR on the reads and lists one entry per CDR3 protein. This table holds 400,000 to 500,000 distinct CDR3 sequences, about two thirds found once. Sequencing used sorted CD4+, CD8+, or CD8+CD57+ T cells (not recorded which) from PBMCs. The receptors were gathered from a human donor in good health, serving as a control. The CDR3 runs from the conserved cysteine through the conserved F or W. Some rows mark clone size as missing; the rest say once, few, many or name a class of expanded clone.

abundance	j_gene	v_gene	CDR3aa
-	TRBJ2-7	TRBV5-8	CASSLPSGGGNEQYF
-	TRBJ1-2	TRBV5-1	CASSGTNDYHYTF
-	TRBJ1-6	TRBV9	CTSSVGSLRLNSPLHF
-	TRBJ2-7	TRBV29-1	CSVKAGTGGPHEQYF
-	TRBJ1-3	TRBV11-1	CASSFVRASSGNTIYF
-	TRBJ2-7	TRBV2	CASSYDHSKEYF
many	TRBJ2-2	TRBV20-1	CSARGGREWSGELFF
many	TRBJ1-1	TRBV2	CASRVRNTEAFF
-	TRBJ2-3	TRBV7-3	CASSPPSTGRYNEQYF
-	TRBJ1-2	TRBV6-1	CVSSESGQGDGYTF
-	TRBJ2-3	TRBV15	CATSRGSPVMGTQCF
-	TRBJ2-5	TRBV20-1	CSARGPDGVRVGETQYF
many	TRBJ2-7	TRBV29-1	CSAWTGAFHEQYF